This record covers a single TCR beta chain. What it binds is unknown. CDR1 is MGHRA, CDR2 YSYEKL, per germline. Trimming stripped 0 bases from V and 3 bases from J, with 12 bases between. This CDR3 comprises 15 residues. TCRdb keeps only in-frame clones here, not all; method: immunoSEQ multiplex PCR. This sample has millions of clones, with approximately 90% found just once. This sample stems from a study of shared clonotypes between healthy human individuals. Study-wide points: Few donors limited the genetic and exposure-history diversity represented.

Sequencing input: naive CD4+ T cells sorted from blood. Documented subset: CD45RA+ positively selected. The chain employs TRBV4-1 and TRBJ2-7, with D possibly matching TRBD1 (5 bases). The receptor was isolated from a man in his late teens or twenties in good health. CDR3 sequence reads: CASSQEWIGVYEQYF. In nucleotides, the CDR3 is TGCGCCAGCAGCCAAGAATGGATAGGGGTCTACGAGCAGTACTTC.